Sequencing of this T cell receptor beta chain was carried out in a study of OX40 agonist ivuxolimab in advanced cancers. In the study overall: The treatment was a fully human IgG2 OX40 agonist, ivuxolimab. In this trial design, patients received ivuxolimab intravenously at 0.01 to 10 mg/kg every 2 weeks.

General study points: The CD4+ and CD8+ T cells in the blood had expanded clonally by week 6 at 0.1 to 3.0 mg/kg.

V was trimmed by 0 bases and J by 0 bases, leaving 12 bases between them. Germline V CDR1 and CDR2: SGHDT, YYEEEE. This CDR3 comprises 16 residues. A note on this clone: The antigen is not known.

TCRdb's copy holds only in-frame clones and misses some; the assay was immunoSEQ multiplex PCR. In the table there are tens of thousands of clones, 73% of which are singletons. The sequencing used CD4+ or CD8+ T cells sorted from blood, collected in a trial of the OX40 agonist ivuxolimab. V usage is TRBV5-6 and J usage is TRBJ2-5, with TRBD2 as a possible D gene (8 bases). The TCR was taken from an adult with an advanced solid tumor such as melanoma, head and neck, liver or kidney cancer. CDR3 coding DNA: TGTGCCAGCAGCTTGGTAGCGGGGACAGACCAAGAGACCCAGTACTTC. Protein: CASSLVAGTDQETQYF.